The clone carrying this TCR beta chain appeared many times. Its specificity is unknown. Synthesis of cDNA was accomplished via 5'RACE employing 10-nucleotide random UMIs. TCRdb used MiXCR to reprocess the 5' RACE reads, holding one entry per CDR3 protein. The data show tens of thousands of distinct CDR3 sequences, with 25% seen just once and around 23% held by the top ten. This entry comes from a study of neurological immune-mediated disorders. Individuals who volunteered at a blood bank located in Maryland, USA, made up the group of healthy controls. Libraries used 2 million unsorted PBMCs kept frozen in RNAlater. The CDR3 has 15 amino acids. Trimming took 10 bases from V and 4 from J, leaving 22 bases between them. Germline V gives CDR1 MDHEN, CDR2 SYDVKM. Study outcomes and limitations: TCR clonal expansion peaked in HTLV-1-associated myelopathy patients and was lowest in multiple sclerosis patients.

The rearrangement links TRBV28 to TRBJ1-2; a weak D match, TRBD1 (6 bases). The sample taken for sequencing was PBMCs. The origin of this receptor is a woman in her 70s in good health. CDR3 region: CATTGGQRTLYGYTF. The CDR3 nucleotides are TGTGCCACCACGGGAGGACAGAGAACCCTCTATGGCTACACCTTC.